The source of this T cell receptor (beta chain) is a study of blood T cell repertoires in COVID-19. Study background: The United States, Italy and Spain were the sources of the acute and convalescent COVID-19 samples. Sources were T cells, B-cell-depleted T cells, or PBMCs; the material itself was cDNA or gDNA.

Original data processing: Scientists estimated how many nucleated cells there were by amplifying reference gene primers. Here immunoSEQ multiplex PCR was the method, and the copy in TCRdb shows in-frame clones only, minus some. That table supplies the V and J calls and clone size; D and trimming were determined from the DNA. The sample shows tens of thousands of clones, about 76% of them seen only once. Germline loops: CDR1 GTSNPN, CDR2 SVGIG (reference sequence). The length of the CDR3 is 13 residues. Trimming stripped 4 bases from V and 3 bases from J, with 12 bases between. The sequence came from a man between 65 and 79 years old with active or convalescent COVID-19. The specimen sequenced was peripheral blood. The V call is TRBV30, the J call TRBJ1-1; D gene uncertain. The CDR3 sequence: CAWTALADTEAFF. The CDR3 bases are TGTGCCTGGACTGCACTGGCGGACACTGAAGCTTTCTTT.